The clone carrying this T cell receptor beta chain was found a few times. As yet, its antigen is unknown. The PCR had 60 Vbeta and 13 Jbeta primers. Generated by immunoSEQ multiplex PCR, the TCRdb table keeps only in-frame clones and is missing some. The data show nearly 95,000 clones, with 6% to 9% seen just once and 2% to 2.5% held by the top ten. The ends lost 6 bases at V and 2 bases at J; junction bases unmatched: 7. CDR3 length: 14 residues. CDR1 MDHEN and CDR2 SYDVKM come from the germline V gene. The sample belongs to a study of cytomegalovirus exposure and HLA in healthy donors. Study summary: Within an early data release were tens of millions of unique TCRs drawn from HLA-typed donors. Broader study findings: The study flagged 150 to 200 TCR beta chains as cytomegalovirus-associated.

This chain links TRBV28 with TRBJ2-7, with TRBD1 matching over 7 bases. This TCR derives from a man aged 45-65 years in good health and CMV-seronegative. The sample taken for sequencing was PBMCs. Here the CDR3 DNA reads TGTGCCAGCAGGGGGACAGCCAAACCCTACGAGCAGTACTTC. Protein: CASRGTAKPYEQYF.